A single T cell receptor beta chain is shown here with its context. The sample is drawn from a study of cytomegalovirus exposure and HLA in healthy donors. With 60 Vbeta and 13 Jbeta primers, the PCR was carried out. Data came from immunoSEQ multiplex PCR; TCRdb stores just in-frame clones and leaves some out. The table lists around 100,000 clones, about 81% of them singletons, with approximately 4% in the top ten. The germline V gene has CDR1 KGHSH and CDR2 LQKENI. The ends lost 4 bases at V and 2 bases at J; junction bases unmatched: 1. The CDR3 extends over 13 amino acids. This clonotype was sampled from a woman aged 40-49 years in good health and CMV-seropositive. Sequenced sample: PBMCs. The chain couples TRBV18 to TRBJ1-2; the match to TRBD1 covers 7 bases. The CDR3 DNA follows: TGTGCCAGCTCACTACAGGGGAACTATGGCTACACCTTC. This gives the protein CASSLQGNYGYTF.